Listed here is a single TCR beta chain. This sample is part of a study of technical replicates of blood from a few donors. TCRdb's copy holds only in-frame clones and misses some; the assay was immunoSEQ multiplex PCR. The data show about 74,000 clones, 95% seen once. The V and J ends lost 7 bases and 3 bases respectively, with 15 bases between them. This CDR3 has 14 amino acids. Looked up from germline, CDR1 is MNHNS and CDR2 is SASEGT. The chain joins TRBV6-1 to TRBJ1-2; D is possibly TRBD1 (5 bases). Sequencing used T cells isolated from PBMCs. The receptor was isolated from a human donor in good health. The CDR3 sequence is CASKFITGDYGYTF. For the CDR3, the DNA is TGTGCCAGCAAATTTATCACAGGAGACTATGGCTACACCTTC.